This T cell receptor beta chain was recovered during a study of T cell responses to AZD1222 COVID-19 vaccine. The repertoire was sequenced with immunoSEQ multiplex PCR; TCRdb's copy has only in-frame clones and lacks some. The sample shows roughly 180,000 clones, over 70% of them seen only once. Germline V gives CDR1 ENHRY, CDR2 SYGVKD. With 3 bases removed from V and 2 bases from J, the gap between germline ends came to 8 bases. CDR3 size: 13 residues. This TCR came from an adult in good health. The chain joins TRBV10-3 to TRBJ2-7, with a possible D match to TRBD2 (6 bases). The sample was peripheral blood, taken on day 0 of MenACWY control vaccination. The CDR3 bases are TGTGCCATCAGTGAACGGGAGACCTACGAGCAGTACTTC. It translates to CAISERETYEQYF.